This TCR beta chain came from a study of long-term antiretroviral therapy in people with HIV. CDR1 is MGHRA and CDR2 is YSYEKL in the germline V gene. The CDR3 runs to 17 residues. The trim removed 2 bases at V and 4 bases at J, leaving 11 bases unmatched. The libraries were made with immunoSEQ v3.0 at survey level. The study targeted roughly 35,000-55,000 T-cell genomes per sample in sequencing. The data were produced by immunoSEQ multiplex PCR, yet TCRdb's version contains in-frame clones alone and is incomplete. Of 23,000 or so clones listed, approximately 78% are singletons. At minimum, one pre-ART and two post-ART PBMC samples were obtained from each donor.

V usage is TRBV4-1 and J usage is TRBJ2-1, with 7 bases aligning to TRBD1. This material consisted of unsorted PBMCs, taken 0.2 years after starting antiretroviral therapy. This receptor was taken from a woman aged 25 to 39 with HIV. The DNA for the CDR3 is TGCGCCAGCAGCCAAAGACCCGGGACAGACGCTTACAATGAGCAGTTCTTC. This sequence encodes CASSQRPGTDAYNEQFF.